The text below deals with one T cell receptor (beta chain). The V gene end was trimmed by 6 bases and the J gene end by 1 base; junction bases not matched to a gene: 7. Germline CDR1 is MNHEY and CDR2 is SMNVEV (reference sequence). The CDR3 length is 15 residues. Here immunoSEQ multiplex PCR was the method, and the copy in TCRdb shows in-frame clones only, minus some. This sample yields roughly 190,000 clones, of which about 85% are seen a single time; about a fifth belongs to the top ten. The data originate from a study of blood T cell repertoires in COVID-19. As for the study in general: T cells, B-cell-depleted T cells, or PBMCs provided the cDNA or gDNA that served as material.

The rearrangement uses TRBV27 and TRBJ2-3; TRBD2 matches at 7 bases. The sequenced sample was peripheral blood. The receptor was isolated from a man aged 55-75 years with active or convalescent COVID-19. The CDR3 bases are TGTGCCAGCAGGTCCCGACTAGCAGGCACAGATACGCAGTATTTT. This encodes CASRSRLAGTDTQYF.